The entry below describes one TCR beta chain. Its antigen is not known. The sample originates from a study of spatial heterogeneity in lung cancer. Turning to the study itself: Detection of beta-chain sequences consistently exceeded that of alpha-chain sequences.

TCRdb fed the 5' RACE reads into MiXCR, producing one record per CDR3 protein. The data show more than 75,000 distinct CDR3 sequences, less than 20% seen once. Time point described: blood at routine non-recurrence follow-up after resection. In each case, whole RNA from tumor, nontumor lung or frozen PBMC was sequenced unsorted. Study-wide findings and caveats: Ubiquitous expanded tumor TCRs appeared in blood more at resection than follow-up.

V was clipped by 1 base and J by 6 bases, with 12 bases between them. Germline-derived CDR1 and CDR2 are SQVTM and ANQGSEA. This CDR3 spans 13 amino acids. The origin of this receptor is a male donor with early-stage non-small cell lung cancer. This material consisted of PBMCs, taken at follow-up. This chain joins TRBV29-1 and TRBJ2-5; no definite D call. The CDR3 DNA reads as TGCAGCGTTGAAGGCCACCAGCAAAAGACCCAGTACTTC. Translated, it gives CSVEGHQQKTQYF.